Listed below are T cell receptor beta chains from one sample, sequenced in a study of blood T cell repertoires in COVID-19. Libraries were prepared by immunoSEQ multiplex PCR; TCRdb keeps only in-frame clonotypes and omits some of them. The repertoire has 180,000 or so clones, approximately 80% of them found once; the top ten carry about 10%. The sample taken for sequencing was peripheral blood. Receptors were obtained from a woman aged 40 to 50 with COVID-19, enrolled during active disease. Both conserved end residues are part of each CDR3. A D gene is named only where the DNA matches it firmly. A row's size may be missing; if present it is once, few, many or a size class.

j_call clone_size v_call d_call cdr3_nt cdr3_aa
TRBJ1-2 - TRBV30 TRBD1 TGTGCCTGGAGGCAACAGGGGGCGAGCGGCTACACCTTC CAWRQQGASGYTF
TRBJ2-2 - TRBV19 TRBD2 TGTGCCAGTAGTATAAGTGGGGGACTAGACACCGGGGAGCTGTTTTTT CASSISGGLDTGELFF
TRBJ1-1 - TRBV6-6 - TGTGCCAGCAGTCGATGGGGTGATGGTGGGAGAAACACTGAAGCTTTCTTT CASSRWGDGGRNTEAFF
TRBJ1-5 - TRBV18 - TGTGCCAGCTCACCACAGGGGGACGTGCAGCCCCAGCATTTT CASSPQGDVQPQHF
TRBJ2-3 few TRBV2 TRBD2 TGTGCCAGCAGTCAAAGCGGGACTAGCACAGATACGCAGTATTTT CASSQSGTSTDTQYF
TRBJ2-1 - TRBV2 - TGTGCCAGCAACCCTGACAGCTCCGCCGGTAATGAGCAGTTCTTC CASNPDSSAGNEQFF
TRBJ2-3 - TRBV30 - TGTGCCGCGATCGGAGATACGCAGTATTTT CAAIGDTQYF
TRBJ1-2 - TRBV27 TRBD1 TGTGCCAGCAGTTTTGACAGGGAAAAAGGGTCTAACTATGGCTACACCTTC CASSFDREKGSNYGYTF
TRBJ2-2 - TRBV7-3 - TGTGCCAGCAGCCCCCTGGCGGGAACCTCGAACACCGGGGAGCTGTTTTTT CASSPLAGTSNTGELFF
TRBJ2-7 - TRBV7-9 - TGTGCCAGCAGCCCCAGGGCCACCTACGAGCAGTACTTC CASSPRATYEQYF
TRBJ2-5 - TRBV5-4 TRBD2 TGTGCCAGCAGCTCCGAGGCGGGAGTTGGGGAGACCCAGTACTTC CASSSEAGVGETQYF
TRBJ2-1 many TRBV6-4 TRBD1 TGTGCCAGCAGTGAATCCGGGACAGGGTTAGAGCAGTTCTTC CASSESGTGLEQFF
TRBJ1-6 - TRBV2 TRBD1 TGTGCCAGCAGTGAGACAGGGGGCATTTATTCACCCCTCCACTTT CASSETGGIYSPLHF
TRBJ2-7 - TRBV28 TRBD2 TGTGCCAGCAGTCCTAGGGTGGGACTAGCGAGCTACGAGCAGTACTTC CASSPRVGLASYEQYF
TRBJ2-7 - TRBV30 TRBD2 TGTGCCTGGAGACGCGCCGGGGGGGCCCTCTACGAGCAGTACTTC CAWRRAGGALYEQYF
TRBJ1-5 - TRBV30 - TGTGCCTGGAGGGGACCAGGGGGCAATCAGCCCCAGCATTTT CAWRGPGGNQPQHF
TRBJ1-2 - TRBV9 TRBD1 TGTGCCAGCAGCGGCGGACAGGGCGGCTATGGCTACACCTTC CASSGGQGGYGYTF
TRBJ2-6 - TRBV2 - TGTGCCAGCAGAGGAACAAGCGCTGGGGCCAACGTCCTGACTTTC CASRGTSAGANVLTF
TRBJ1-1 - TRBV5-1 - TGCGCCAGCAGCTTTACATACCCCTTGAACACTGAAGCTTTCTTT CASSFTYPLNTEAFF
TRBJ2-1 - TRBV11-3 - TGTGCCAGCAGCTTAGATGGCTACTATAATGAGCAGTTCTTC CASSLDGYYNEQFF
TRBJ1-2 - TRBV18 TRBD1 TGTGCCAGCTCACGACCCGGGACAGGGCGGATGGGCTACACCTTC CASSRPGTGRMGYTF
TRBJ2-7 - TRBV6-4 - TGTGCCAGCAGTGACTCGACAAAACCTACCTACGAGCAGTACTTC CASSDSTKPTYEQYF
TRBJ2-1 - TRBV14 TRBD2 TGTGCCAGCAGCCAATTGCCGGGACTAGCGGGAATTGATGAGCAGTTCTTC CASSQLPGLAGIDEQFF
TRBJ2-1 - TRBV6-5 - TGTGCCGCTTCGATGCGGGATGAGCAGTTCTTC CAASMRDEQFF
TRBJ2-1 - TRBV6-5 TRBD2 TGTGCCAGCAGTTACAGGGGAGGGATCGATGAGCAGTTCTTC CASSYRGGIDEQFF
TRBJ2-7 - TRBV29-1 TRBD2 TGCAGCGTTGCCAAACTAGTGGGGCGGGAGGTCTCCTACGAGCAGTACTTC CSVAKLVGREVSYEQYF
TRBJ1-1 - TRBV5-4 - TGTGCCAGCAGGCGGGACTTTCCCATGAACACTGAAGCTTTCTTT CASRRDFPMNTEAFF
TRBJ2-3 once TRBV9 - TGTGCCAGCAGCGTAAGACTAACCACAGATACGCAGTATTTT CASSVRLTTDTQYF
TRBJ1-1 - TRBV29-1 - TGCAGCGTTGGAGCAGGGTTGAACACTGAAGCTTTCTTT CSVGAGLNTEAFF
TRBJ2-2 - TRBV5-4 - TGTGCCAGCAGCCGGAGGGGCATCGCCGGGGAGCTGTTTTTT CASSRRGIAGELFF
TRBJ2-1 - TRBV7-9 TRBD2 TGTGCCAGCAGCTTAGGGGCCGGGACTAGCAACAATGAGCAGTTCTTC CASSLGAGTSNNEQFF
TRBJ1-1 - TRBV11-2 TRBD1 TGTGCCAGCAGCCCGCAATGGGACAGTGAAGCTTTCTTT CASSPQWDSEAFF
TRBJ2-2 - TRBV27 TRBD2 TGTGCCAGCAGTTTATTCGGAGCGGGAGGACCTAACACCGGGGAGCTGTTTTTT CASSLFGAGGPNTGELFF
TRBJ2-2 - TRBV20-1 TRBD2 TGCAGTGCTAGTGAAAACGGGAGGGCGTCCACCGGGGAGCTGTTTTTT CSASENGRASTGELFF
TRBJ2-7 - TRBV20-1 - TGCAGTGCTCTCTGGGGGGGCCCGCAGTACTTC CSALWGGPQYF
TRBJ2-7 medium-sized TRBV19 TRBD2 TGTGCCAGTAGTATAGGAACGGGAGGGCCTTACGAGCAGTACTTC CASSIGTGGPYEQYF